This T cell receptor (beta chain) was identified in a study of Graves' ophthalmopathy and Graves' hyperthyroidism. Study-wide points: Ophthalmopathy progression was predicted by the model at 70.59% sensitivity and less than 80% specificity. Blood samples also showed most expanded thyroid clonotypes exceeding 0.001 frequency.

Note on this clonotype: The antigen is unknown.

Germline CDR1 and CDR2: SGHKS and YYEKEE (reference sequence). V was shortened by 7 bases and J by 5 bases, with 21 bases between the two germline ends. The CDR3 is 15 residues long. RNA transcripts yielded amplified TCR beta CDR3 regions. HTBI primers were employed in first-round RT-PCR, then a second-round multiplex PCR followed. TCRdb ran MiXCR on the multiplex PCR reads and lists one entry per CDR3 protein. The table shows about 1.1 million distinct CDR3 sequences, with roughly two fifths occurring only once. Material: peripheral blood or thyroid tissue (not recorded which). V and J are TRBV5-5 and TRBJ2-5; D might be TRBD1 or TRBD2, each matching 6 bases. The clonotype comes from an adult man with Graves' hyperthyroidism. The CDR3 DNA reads TGTGCCAGCGGCCGAATAGGGGGGTTGGGTGAGACCCAGTACTTC. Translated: CASGRIGGLGETQYF. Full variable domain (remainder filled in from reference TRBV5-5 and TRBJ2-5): DAGVTQSPTHLIKTRGQQVTLRCSPISGHKSVSWYQQVLGQGPQFIFQYYEKEERGRGNFPDRFSARQFPNYSSELNVNALLLGDSALYLCASGRIGGLGETQYFGPGTRLLVL.